This T cell receptor beta chain appears in the sequencing data of a study of T cell responses to AZD1222 COVID-19 vaccine. Study-level results: Nearly half of unique spike-specific TCRs reportedly avoided B.1.351 and B.1.1.7 mutated regions. Clonal diversity was possibly underestimated, and white British individuals and females predominated among donors.

Recipients boosted at about 4 weeks or about 12 weeks are pooled. The CDR3 consists of 12 residues. The ends were cut back, 3 bases at V and 5 bases at J, with 7 bases in the middle. Germline V gene lookup returns CDR1 MNHNS and CDR2 SASEGT. Notes on this clone: Its antigen is still unknown.

Profiling relied on immunoSEQ multiplex PCR, and the TCRdb table lists in-frame clones only, not all of them. The sample yields about 100,000 clones, 75% to 95% seen once. This material consisted of peripheral blood, taken 28 days after the second AZD1222 dose. This sequence originates from an adult who received the AZD1222 COVID-19 vaccine. The chain carries TRBV6-1 and TRBJ1-2; D remains ambiguous. In nucleotides, the CDR3 is TGTGCCAGCAGTGACGCAAGTTATGGCTACACCTTC. It yields the protein CASSDASYGYTF.